This T cell receptor (beta chain) was identified in a study of blood T cells in healthy people across ages. Aged roughly 6 to 95, donors were systemically healthy Caucasians from Russia. Findings of the study overall: Researchers judged that diversity estimates from one million T cells fell short of true values.

Primers used in a second PCR of roughly 7 to 12 cycles were a sample-barcoded 5' primer and a J-beta primer mix. TCRdb re-derived calls from the 5' RACE reads in MiXCR, one entry per CDR3 protein. The table lists about 650,000 distinct CDR3 sequences, over 40% of them singletons. This clonotype came up many times. Antigen specificity is unknown. The clonotype originates from a woman aged 80 or older in good health. The sample taken for sequencing was blood.

Here the CDR3 DNA reads TGTGCCAGCAGCCACACAGGGGGTGTTGATGGCTACACCTTC. This sequence encodes CASSHTGGVDGYTF. V is TRBV7-6 and J is TRBJ1-2; 8 nucleotides match TRBD1. The CDR3 loop spans 14 amino acids. V shed 5 bases, J shed 6 bases, and the junction held 8 bases outside the gene matches. In germline, CDR1 is SGHVS, CDR2 FNYEAQ.